The T cell receptor beta chain under discussion was sequenced for a study of radiation and T cells in renal cell carcinoma. TCRdb's copy holds only in-frame clones and misses some; the assay was immunoSEQ multiplex PCR. The sample lists about 140,000 clones; approximately 82% were seen once. Sample time point: baseline pretreatment blood. The treatment: 15 Gy SBRT to primary tumor, nephrectomy 4 weeks later. This CDR3 has 15 residues. The germline V gene has CDR1 SGHTA and CDR2 FQGNSA. Trimming at V came to 2 bases and at J to 4 bases, leaving 4 bases not matched to a gene. This sample comprised blood, obtained from a patient whose treatment included radiotherapy and nephrectomy. This rearrangement joins TRBV7-2 to TRBJ2-1, with 8 bases that match TRBD2. This clonotype originated in a woman in her forties or fifties with renal cell carcinoma. For the CDR3, the DNA is TGTGCCAGCAGCTTAAACGGGGGGGAATACAATGAGCAGTTCTTC. Encoded protein: CASSLNGGEYNEQFF.